The entry below describes one TCR beta chain. The sample originates from a study of blood T cell repertoires in COVID-19. The germline V and J ends were trimmed by 3 bases and 7 bases, with 20 bases remaining between them. Looked up from germline, CDR1 is SGHDT and CDR2 is YYEEEE. The CDR3 runs to 16 residues. The repertoire was sequenced with immunoSEQ multiplex PCR; TCRdb's copy has only in-frame clones and lacks some. The table has tens of thousands of clones, approximately 82% seen once. The source of this sequence is a man in his fifties with active or convalescent COVID-19. Input material: peripheral blood. The J gene is TRBJ2-1, the V gene TRBV5-6; D possibly corresponds to TRBD1 (5 bases). The DNA for the CDR3 is TGTGCCAGCAGCTCGGACACCCCAGGAAGGCTGAATGAGCAGTTCTTC. It codes for CASSSDTPGRLNEQFF.